This T cell receptor beta chain was obtained from a study of T-cell memory formation after mild COVID-19. Study as a whole: TCR clusters largely stayed donor specific. The study's findings and limits: SARS-CoV-2 specificity was not confirmed for second-wave clones peaking on day 37. The study detected some responding clones in pre-infection memory, suggesting cross-reactive memory joined. The study found balanced CD4/CD8 in clones contracting day 15 to 85 and a CD4+ lean in later expanders.

TCRdb independently ran MiXCR on the 5' RACE reads; one entry per CDR3 protein. The table includes roughly 450,000 distinct CDR3 sequences, 18% detected once. Between the trimmed V and J ends, which lost 0 bases and 4 bases, there was a span of 12 bases. The CDR3 length is 14 residues. The germline V gene encodes CDR1 DFQATT and CDR2 SNEGSKA (reference sequence). The sample holds a few counts of this clonotype. No antigen is known for it. Source material: PBMCs or a T cell subset sorted from them (not recorded which). This sequence joins TRBV20-1 and TRBJ1-1; maybe TRBD1 (5 bases). This TCR was sampled from an adult woman who had mild COVID-19 (a few samples of this study predate the infection). Cell type and time point are not known. The DNA for the CDR3 is TGCAGTGCTAGAGATCAGAGGGGACTCACTGAAGCTTTCTTT. It specifies CSARDQRGLTEAFF.